This entry features one T cell receptor beta chain sequence. Its antigen remains unidentified. CDR3 length: 13 residues. CDR1 LNHNV and CDR2 YYDKDF come from the germline V gene (reference sequence). V was clipped by 8 bases and J by 5 bases; unmatched bases: 6. Runs used v3.0 of the immunoSEQ assay and were done at survey level. Repertoires were generated with immunoSEQ multiplex PCR, while TCRdb's copy carries only in-frame clones and drops some. Of around 20,000 clones listed, roughly four fifths are singletons. The entry originates in a study of long-term antiretroviral therapy in people with HIV. Findings and caveats of the study: Collection spanned 2004 to 2017; ART regimens may be less effective than current ones.

The source was unsorted PBMCs, collected 2.2 years after starting antiretroviral therapy. The J gene is TRBJ2-1, the V gene TRBV15, with TRBD2 matching over 7 bases. This TCR derives from a man aged 50 or older with HIV. The DNA for the CDR3 is TGTGCCACCCTTAGCGGGTTTAACAATGAGCAGTTCTTC. It translates to CATLSGFNNEQFF.